The 17 T cell receptor beta chains reported below all come from one sample, sequenced in a study of T cell responses to AZD1222 COVID-19 vaccine. The protocol was immunoSEQ multiplex PCR, while the TCRdb copy is restricted to in-frame clones and leaves out a portion. The profile covers fewer than 120,000 clones, with about 87% appearing a single time and more than 1.5% taken by the ten largest. The starting material was peripheral blood, obtained on day 0 of AZD1222 vaccination. The receptors originated from an adult in good health.

The chain joins TRBV11-2 to TRBJ2-7, with TRBD2 matching 14 bases. Germline CDR1 reads SGHAT; CDR2 reads FQNNGV. The CDR3 sequence is 18 residues long. With 5 bases clipped from V and 0 bases from J, the junction kept 9 bases outside the gene matches. CDR3 sequence (DNA): TGTGCCAGCAGCGACGGACTAGCGGGAGGCCCGACCTCCTACGAGCAGTACTTC. It specifies CASSDGLAGGPTSYEQYF.

This chain connects TRBV6-4 to TRBJ2-7; 9 nucleotides match TRBD2. Trimming removed 2 bases from V and 5 bases from J; junction bases left unmatched: 7. The CDR3 extends over 15 amino acids. Germline V gives CDR1 MRHNA, CDR2 SNTAGT. The CDR3 bases are TGTGCCAGCAGTGACGATTGGGCGGGAGGGGACGAGCAGTACTTC. It codes for CASSDDWAGGDEQYF.

The V call is TRBV7-8, the J call TRBJ1-1, with a weak D call TRBD1 (6 bases). The germline gives CDR1 SGHVS, CDR2 FQNEAQ. V was cut by 6 bases and J by 4 bases, with 15 bases left in between. The CDR3 spans 14 residues. The CDR3 loop is CASSRGRVSTEAFF. The DNA of the CDR3 is TGTGCCAGCAGTCGGGGGCGAGTGAGCACTGAAGCTTTCTTT.

This sequence joins TRBV13 and TRBJ1-5; 9 bases are shared with TRBD1. CDR1 is PRHDT, CDR2 FYEKMQ, per germline (reference sequence). The CDR3 is made up of 17 amino acids. V was clipped by 3 bases and J by 0 bases; unmatched bases: 6. The CDR3 reads CASSFGQGSRSNQPQHF. The CDR3 DNA reads as TGTGCCAGCAGCTTCGGACAGGGGTCCCGTAGCAATCAGCCCCAGCATTTT.

J is TRBJ1-2 and V is TRBV2, with 9 bases aligning to TRBD1. The J segment lost 7 bases and the V segment lost 6 bases, leaving 9 bases of the junction unmatched. CDR1 is SNHLY, CDR2 FYNNEI, per germline. CDR3 length: 14 amino acids. As DNA, the CDR3 is TGTGCCAGCAGGGGGTTACAGGGGGCATTTGGCTACACCTTC. Its protein product is CASRGLQGAFGYTF. Full variable domain (rest looked up from reference TRBV2 and TRBJ1-2): EPEVTQTPSHQVTQMGQEVILRCVPISNHLYFYWYRQILGQKVEFLVSFYNNEISEKSEIFDDQFSVERPDGSNFTLKIRSTKLEDSAMYFCASRGLQGAFGYTFGSGTRLTVV.

This clone was detected once. The J gene is TRBJ1-5, the V gene TRBV7-9; TRBD1 might be the D (5 bases). The CDR3 is made up of 15 amino acids. V lost 0 bases and J lost 7, with 13 bases in between. The germline V gene encodes CDR1 SEHNR and CDR2 FQNEAQ (reference sequence). This chain's CDR3 is CASSLARDLKQPQHF. The CDR3, as DNA: TGTGCCAGCAGCTTAGCGCGGGACTTAAAACAGCCCCAGCATTTT.

The chain carries TRBV7-6 and TRBJ2-7; TRBD2 matches at 8 bases. CDR1 SGHVS and CDR2 FNYEAQ come from the germline V gene. The CDR3 loop spans 15 amino acids. V dropped 0 bases and J dropped 6; count of bases not matched to a gene: 7. CDR3 nucleotides: TGTGCCAGCAGCTTAGCTCCCCTCGGGAGGGCCGAGCAGTACTTC. Protein product: CASSLAPLGRAEQYF.

J is TRBJ1-4 and V is TRBV19; D ambiguous. Germline lookup yields CDR1 LNHDA and CDR2 SQIVND (reference sequence). This CDR3 has 15 residues. The V gene lost 7 bases and the J gene lost 0 bases, with 12 bases spanning the gap. The CDR3 protein is CASKVGRSTNEKLFF. The CDR3 region has the DNA TGTGCCAGTAAGGTGGGAAGGTCAACTAATGAAAAACTGTTTTTT.

The chain is built from TRBV10-3 and TRBJ1-1; a possible D gene is TRBD1 (5 bases). The length of the CDR3 is 14 residues. The V end was cut by 6 bases, the J end by 1 base, with 12 bases between. Per the germline V gene, CDR1 is ENHRY and CDR2 is SYGVKD. The DNA for the CDR3 is TGTGCCATCAGACCGGGACGGAAGAACACTGAAGCTTTCTTT. It specifies CAIRPGRKNTEAFF.

This chain joins TRBV19 and TRBJ1-1; TRBD1 might be the D (6 bases). Germline V gives CDR1 LNHDA, CDR2 SQIVND (reference sequence). Trimming removed 9 bases at V and 1 base at J, with 18 bases between. The CDR3 length is 15 residues. The DNA for the CDR3 is TGTGCCAGCCTAGCACAGGGAGGTACGAACACTGAAGCTTTCTTT. Residues: CASLAQGGTNTEAFF.

The V and J genes are TRBV5-5 and TRBJ1-4; the D is unclear. CDR3 size: 13 residues. Trimming took off 1 base at V and 7 bases at J, with 8 bases between the two ends. Germline V gene data show CDR1 as SGHKS and CDR2 as YYEKEE (reference sequence). In DNA form, the CDR3 reads TGTGCCAGCAGCTTGTCCCCCCCTGAAAAACTGTTTTTT. It translates to CASSLSPPEKLFF.

In this sample, this clone turned up once. CDR3 residues: CASSPGSRELFF. In nucleotides, the CDR3 is TGCGCCAGCAGCCCCGGGAGCAGGGAGCTGTTTTTT. The rearrangement links TRBV10-1 to TRBJ2-2, with a weak D call TRBD2 (6 bases). The CDR3 has 12 residues. V was pared by 6 bases and J by 9 bases, with 11 bases between. CDR1 and CDR2 from the germline V gene are WNHNN and SYGVQD (reference sequence).

The chain couples TRBV2 to TRBJ2-2; 11 bases are a match to TRBD1. Germline lookup yields CDR1 SNHLY and CDR2 FYNNEI. Trimming took 8 bases from V and 5 from J; bases not matched to a gene: 7. The CDR3 has 15 amino acids. Written as DNA, the CDR3 is TGTGCCAGCCACATGGGACAGGGGGAAACCGGGGAGCTGTTTTTT. It encodes CASHMGQGETGELFF.

This chain joins TRBV5-1 and TRBJ1-3; D is unresolved. In germline, CDR1 is SGHRS, CDR2 YFSETQ. The ends were cut back, 4 bases at V and 0 bases at J, with 11 bases in the middle. The CDR3 covers 15 residues. The CDR3 protein is CASSPAGYSGNTIYF. The CDR3 coding sequence is TGCGCCAGCAGCCCGGCCGGGTACTCTGGAAACACCATATATTTT.

The V call is TRBV7-2, the J call TRBJ1-6; tentative D call: TRBD1 (6 bases). CDR3 length: 15 residues. The V gene lost 4 bases and the J gene lost 5 bases, with 12 bases spanning the gap. Per germline, CDR1 SGHTA and CDR2 FQGNSA. The CDR3 reads CASSSQGLNNSPLHF. CDR3 DNA sequence: TGTGCCAGCAGCTCGCAGGGGCTAAATAATTCACCCCTCCACTTT.

CDR3 sequence reads: CASSEGTGVSPLHF. CDR3 DNA: TGTGCCAGCAGTGAGGGGACAGGGGTCTCACCCCTCCACTTT. The chain employs TRBV2 and TRBJ1-6; 10 bases are a match to TRBD1. CDR1 SNHLY and CDR2 FYNNEI come from the germline V gene. The CDR3 extends over 14 amino acids. The V gene end was trimmed by 3 bases and the J gene end by 10 bases; junction bases not matched to a gene: 3.

The V and J genes are TRBV19 and TRBJ2-7; D gene unclear. Trimming pared 3 bases from V and 0 bases from J, leaving 12 bases between. The CDR3 is 15 residues long. Germline V gives CDR1 LNHDA, CDR2 SQIVND (reference sequence). The CDR3 is CASSISRVTSYEQYF. CDR3 nucleotides: TGTGCCAGTAGTATTTCAAGGGTTACCTCCTACGAGCAGTACTTC.